The 13 T cell receptor beta chains below come from one sample, sequenced in a study of tumor-infiltrating lymphocytes in primary liver carcinoma (dated by TCRdb to the late 2010s). Total RNA and DNA were co-extracted from roughly 18-30 mg of bulk tissue with the AllPrep DNA/RNA mini kit, without cell sorting. Data came from an Illumina HiSeq 2500. Using a constant-region primer and ProtoScript II reverse transcriptase, TCRbeta-specific cDNA was reverse-transcribed from roughly 460 ng total RNA. Construction of the TCRbeta libraries relied on three nested rounds of multiplex PCR, following a slightly modified ARM-PCR procedure. Each of the first two PCR rounds ran for approximately 10 cycles and used multiplex TRBV1-TRBV30 forward primers together with a Cbeta reverse primer. In TCRdb, the public reads were trimmed at Q25 with fastp and aligned with MiXCR, with productive beta chains retained. A single entry per CDR3 protein holds the most common genes and DNA from its merged rows. This sample lists 40,000 to 60,000 distinct CDR3 sequences; around 64% were detected once. 29% of the sample is taken by the ten largest.

Sequencing was done on a sample of liver tumor tissue from sampling region 5. Per the publication, the cell subset or site label means: tumor region T5, tumor centre. Receptors were obtained from a man aged 40-55 years with primary liver carcinoma and hepatitis B virus infection.

This clonotype was counted ten times or more. The chain couples TRBV10-1 to TRBJ1-4, with D possibly being TRBD1 (5 bases). The CDR3 is made up of 12 amino acids. The germline V gene has CDR1 WNHNN and CDR2 SYGVQD (reference sequence). The germline V and J ends were trimmed by 8 bases and 10 bases, with 14 bases remaining between them. CDR3 nucleotide sequence: TGCGCCAGCGGCGACGGGCAGGGAAAACTGTTTTTT. It yields the protein CASGDGQGKLFF.

The chain joins TRBV20-1 to TRBJ1-1; the match to TRBD1 covers 11 bases. Germline V CDR1 and CDR2: DFQATT, SNEGSKA (reference sequence). V lost 0 bases to trimming and J lost 4 bases; unmatched junction nucleotides: 4. The CDR3 is made up of 15 amino acids. The CDR3 region is CSAREDRGQVTEAFF. The CDR3 nucleotides read TGCAGTGCTAGAGAGGACAGGGGGCAGGTCACTGAAGCTTTCTTT.

Details on this clonotype: The final CDR3 position lacks the conserved phenylalanine or tryptophan, pointing to a likely read error. V and J are TRBV6-1 and TRBJ2-3, with TRBD1 matching over 12 bases. The CDR3 has 17 amino acids. From germline, CDR1 is MNHNS and CDR2 SASEGT. The CDR3 coding sequence is TGTGCCAGCAGTGAAATCGGGACAGGGGGCTCTGGAGATACACAGTATCTT. Its translation: CASSEIGTGGSGDTQYL.

In regard to this clonotype: A much larger clonotype is one base distant, so this may be a read error. This rearrangement joins TRBV6-2 or TRBV6-3 to TRBJ2-7; 14 bases agree with TRBD2. Germline values: CDR1 MNHEY, CDR2 SVGEGT. Trimming removed 8 bases from V and 0 bases from J; junction bases left unmatched: 6. The CDR3 extends over 16 amino acids. The CDR3 spells CASGGLAGEDSYEQYF. CDR3 DNA: TGTGCCAGCGGGGGACTAGCGGGAGAGGACTCCTACGAGCAGTACTTC.

The chain has TRBV12-3 or TRBV12-4 and TRBJ1-1; D unclear. The CDR3 runs to 13 residues. Trimming pared 4 bases from V and 3 bases from J, leaving 9 bases between. CDR3 sequence: CASSYPEDTEAFF. The CDR3 DNA sequence: TGTGCCAGCAGTTATCCGGAGGACACTGAAGCTTTCTTT.

By share, this clonotype ranks as medium-sized (0.01 to 0.1%). The chain couples TRBV5-1 to TRBJ1-1; 10 bases are a match to TRBD1. The CDR3 has 17 residues. The trim removed 4 bases at V and 2 bases at J, leaving 11 bases unmatched. Germline V gene lookup returns CDR1 SGHRS and CDR2 YFSETQ. The chain's CDR3 is CASSQKTGGGGNTEAFF. DNA of the CDR3: TGCGCCAGCAGCCAGAAGACAGGGGGCGGAGGTAACACTGAAGCTTTCTTT.

This clonotype was observed at least ten times. The CDR3 DNA reads as TGTGCCAGCAGTTTACAGGGGGGGCTCTACGAGCAGTACTTC. Translated, it gives CASSLQGGLYEQYF. The chain joins TRBV12-3 or TRBV12-4 to TRBJ2-7; tentatively, D is TRBD1 or TRBD2 (7 bases each). The V end lost 2 bases, the J end lost 3 bases, and 11 bases lay between the germline ends. The CDR3 is 14 amino acids.

The genes are TRBV6-5 and TRBJ2-1; D is unresolved. The CDR3 covers 13 residues. CDR1 is MNHEY, CDR2 SVGAGI, per germline. CDR3 loop: CANSWTGNNEQFF. CDR3 in DNA: TGTGCTAACAGCTGGACGGGTAACAATGAGCAGTTCTTC.

The table lists this clonotype with a count of one. One end of the junction fails to match germline, which may point to a read error. The gene calls are TRBV7-8 and TRBJ1-2; a possible D gene is TRBD1 (6 bases). The CDR3 loop spans 14 amino acids. Per the germline V gene, CDR1 is SGHVS and CDR2 is FQNEAQ. The CDR3 loop reads CASSPRTGGGGYIF. CDR3 bases: TGTGCCAGCAGCCCCCGGACGGGGGGCGGTGGCTACATCTTC.

Remarks on this clonotype: A much larger clone lies a single base off, so this may be a read error. CDR3 residues: CASSPRGGGYQEAQYF. The CDR3 bases are TGTGCCAGCAGCCCCCGGGGGGGCGGGTACCAAGAGGCCCAGTACTTC. V and J are TRBV5-4 and TRBJ2-5, with 8 bases matching TRBD2. Germline values: CDR1 SGHNT, CDR2 YYREEE (reference sequence). CDR3 length equals 16 residues.

The V and J genes are TRBV11-2 and TRBJ1-2; D unresolved. The CDR3 totals 13 residues. Germline lookup yields CDR1 SGHAT and CDR2 FQNNGV. V gave up 0 bases and J gave up 8 bases, with 10 bases separating them. CDR3 in amino acids: CASSLDGNYGYTF. In nucleotides, the CDR3 is TGTGCCAGCAGCTTAGATGGGAATTACGGCTACACCTTC.

In regard to this clonotype: Mismatch with germline at one junction end may stem from a read error. The chain recombines TRBV7-9 with TRBJ2-3, with 7 nucleotides matching TRBD2. Per the germline V gene, CDR1 is SEHNR and CDR2 is FQNEAQ (reference sequence). There are 15 residues in the CDR3. Here the CDR3 DNA reads TGTGCCAGCAGCTTCCGGGAGGTGTACACAGATACACAGTATTTT. Amino acid sequence: CASSFREVYTDTQYF.

Regarding this clonotype: An end of the junction does not agree with germline; a read error may underlie this. The chain employs TRBV11-2 and TRBJ2-3, with TRBD2 matching 9 bases. The CDR3 loop spans 15 amino acids. From germline, CDR1 is SGHAT and CDR2 FQNNGV. The CDR3 reads CANSDSGRFTDTQYF. In DNA, the CDR3 is TGTGCCAACAGCGATAGCGGGAGATTTACAGATACGCAGTATTTT.